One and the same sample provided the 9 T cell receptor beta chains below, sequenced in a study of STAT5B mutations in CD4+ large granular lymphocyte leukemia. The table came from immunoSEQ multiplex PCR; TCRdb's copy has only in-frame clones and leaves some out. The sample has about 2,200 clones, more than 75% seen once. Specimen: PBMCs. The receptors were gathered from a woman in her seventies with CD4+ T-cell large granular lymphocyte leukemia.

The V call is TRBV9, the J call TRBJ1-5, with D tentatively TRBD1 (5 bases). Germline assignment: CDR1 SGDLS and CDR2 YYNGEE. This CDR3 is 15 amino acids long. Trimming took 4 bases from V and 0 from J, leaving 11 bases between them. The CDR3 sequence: CASSLDSRSNQPQHF. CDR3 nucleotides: TGTGCCAGCAGCTTAGACAGCCGTAGCAATCAGCCCCAGCATTTT.

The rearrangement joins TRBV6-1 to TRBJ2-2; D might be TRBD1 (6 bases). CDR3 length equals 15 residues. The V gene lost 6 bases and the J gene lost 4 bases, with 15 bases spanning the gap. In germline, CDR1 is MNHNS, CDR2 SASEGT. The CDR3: CASRGVGRGTGELFF. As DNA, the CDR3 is TGTGCCAGCAGGGGGGTAGGCAGGGGCACCGGGGAGCTGTTTTTT.

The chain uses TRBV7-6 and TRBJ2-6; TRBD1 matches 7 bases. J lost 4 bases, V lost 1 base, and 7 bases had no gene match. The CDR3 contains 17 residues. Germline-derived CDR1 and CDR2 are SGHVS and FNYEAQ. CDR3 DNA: TGTGCCAGCAGCTTAGAGGGGGCGCCGCAGGGGGCCAACGTCCTGACTTTC. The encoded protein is CASSLEGAPQGANVLTF.

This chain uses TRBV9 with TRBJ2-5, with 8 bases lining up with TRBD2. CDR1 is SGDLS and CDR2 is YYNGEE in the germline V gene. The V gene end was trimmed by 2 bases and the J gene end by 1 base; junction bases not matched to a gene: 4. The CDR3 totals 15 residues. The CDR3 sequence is CASSVSTSGQETQYF. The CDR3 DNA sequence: TGTGCCAGCAGCGTTTCAACTAGCGGCCAAGAGACCCAGTACTTC. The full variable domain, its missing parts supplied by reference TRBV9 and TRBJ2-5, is DSGVTQTPKHLITATGQRVTLRCSPRSGDLSVYWYQQSLDQGLQFLIQYYNGEERAKGNILERFSAQQFPDLHSELNLSSLELGDSALYFCASSVSTSGQETQYFGPGTRLLVL.

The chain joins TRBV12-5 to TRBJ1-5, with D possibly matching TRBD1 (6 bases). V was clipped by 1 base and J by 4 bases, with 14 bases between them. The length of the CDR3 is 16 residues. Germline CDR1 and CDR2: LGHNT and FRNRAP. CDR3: CASGLGVGGGNQPQHF. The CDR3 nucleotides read TGTGCTAGTGGTTTGGGGGTAGGGGGGGGAAATCAGCCCCAGCATTTT.

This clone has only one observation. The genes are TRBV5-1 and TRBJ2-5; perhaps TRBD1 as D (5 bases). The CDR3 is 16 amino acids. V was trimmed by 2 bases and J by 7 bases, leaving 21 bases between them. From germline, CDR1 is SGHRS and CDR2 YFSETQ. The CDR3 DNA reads TGCGCCAGCAGCTTATCTACAGGACCTTCAAGGATGACCCAGTACTTC. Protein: CASSLSTGPSRMTQYF.

CDR3 nucleotides: TGTGCCAGCAGGGACCGTCTTGTGGATACGCAGTATTTT. This codes for CASRDRLVDTQYF. V is TRBV7-2 and J is TRBJ2-3, with D unresolved. V lost 6 bases and J lost 6, with 13 bases in between. The CDR3 consists of 13 residues. Germline loops: CDR1 SGHTA, CDR2 FQGNSA.

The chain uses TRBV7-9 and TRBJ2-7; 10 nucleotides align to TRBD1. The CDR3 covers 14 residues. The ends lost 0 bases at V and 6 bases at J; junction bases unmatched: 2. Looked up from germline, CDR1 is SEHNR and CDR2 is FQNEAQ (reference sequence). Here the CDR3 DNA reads TGTGCCAGCAGCTTAGCGGGGACAGGGGTCGAGCAGTACTTC. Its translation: CASSLAGTGVEQYF.

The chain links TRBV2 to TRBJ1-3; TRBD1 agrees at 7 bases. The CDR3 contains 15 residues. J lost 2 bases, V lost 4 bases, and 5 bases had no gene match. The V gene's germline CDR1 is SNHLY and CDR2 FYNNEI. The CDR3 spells CASSGTGLPGNTIYF. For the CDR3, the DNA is TGTGCCAGCAGTGGGACAGGCCTACCTGGAAACACCATATATTTT. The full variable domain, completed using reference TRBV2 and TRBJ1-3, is EPEVTQTPSHQVTQMGQEVILRCVPISNHLYFYWYRQILGQKVEFLVSFYNNEISEKSEIFDDQFSVERPDGSNFTLKIRSTKLEDSAMYFCASSGTGLPGNTIYFGEGSWLTVV.